Below, 32 T cell receptor beta chains from the same sample are listed, as sequenced in a study of cytomegalovirus exposure and HLA in healthy donors. 13 Jbeta primers and 60 Vbeta primers were used for the PCR. The assay was immunoSEQ multiplex PCR, and TCRdb's table has in-frame clones only and misses some. The sample includes about 200,000 clones, about four fifths of them seen just once. The sample consisted of PBMCs. These receptors were collected from a man aged 18-30 years in good health and CMV-seronegative.

The V and J genes are TRBV19 and TRBJ2-1, with D maybe TRBD2 (5 bases). This CDR3 region has 14 residues. Germline CDR1 and CDR2: LNHDA and SQIVND (reference sequence). V lost 3 bases and J lost 9, with 15 bases in between. In nucleotides, the CDR3 is TGTGCCAGTAGTATCAACAGTGGGGAGAGTGAGCAGTTCTTC. The encoded protein is CASSINSGESEQFF. Using reference TRBV19 and TRBJ2-1 for the parts outside the CDR3, the full variable domain is DGGITQSPKYLFRKEGQNVTLSCEQNLNHDAMYWYRQDPGQGLRLIYYSQIVNDFQKGDIAEGYSVSREKKESFPLTVTSAQKNPTAFYLCASSINSGESEQFFGPGTRLTVL.

This chain links TRBV5-1 with TRBJ2-1; 11 positions match TRBD2. Germline CDR1 reads SGHRS; CDR2 reads YFSETQ. V lost 4 bases and J lost 0; bases outside the gene matches: 12. The CDR3 extends over 19 amino acids. The CDR3 region is CASSTPTSGAPPSYNEQFF. The CDR3 nucleotides read TGCGCCAGCAGCACCCCGACTAGCGGGGCCCCCCCCTCCTACAATGAGCAGTTCTTC.

The V and J genes are TRBV21-1 and TRBJ1-6. TRBV21-1 is described as a pseudogene. The CDR3 is 18 amino acids. CDR3 nucleotides: TGTGCCAGGCGAAAATTTGAGCGGCCGAGCTCCTATAATTCACCCCTCCACTTT. It is translated as CARRKFERPSSYNSPLHF.

The V gene is TRBV6-5, the J gene TRBJ1-4; possibly TRBD1 for D (6 bases). The CDR3 extends over 14 amino acids. CDR1 and CDR2 from the germline V gene are MNHEY and SVGAGI. Deletions cut 7 bases from V and 7 bases from J, with 16 bases between. Written as DNA, the CDR3 is TGTGCCAGCACCACGTTACAGGGCGGTGAAAAACTGTTTTTT. The encoded protein is CASTTLQGGEKLFF.

V and J are TRBV5-4 and TRBJ2-7, with D maybe TRBD2 (5 bases). The length of the CDR3 is 16 residues. With 0 bases removed from V and 1 base from J, the gap between germline ends came to 14 bases. CDR1 and CDR2 from the germline V gene are SGHNT and YYREEE (reference sequence). The CDR3 DNA reads as TGTGCCAGCAGCTTGGCCGGGGTCCCGGGGTCCTACGAGCAGTACTTC. Protein sequence: CASSLAGVPGSYEQYF.

The chain employs TRBV25-1 and TRBJ2-3, with 8 bases aligning to TRBD2. The CDR3 extends over 15 amino acids. CDR1 MGHDK and CDR2 SYGVNS come from the germline V gene. The J segment lost 5 bases and the V segment lost 3 bases, leaving 7 bases of the junction unmatched. CDR3 nucleotide sequence: TGTGCCAGCAGTGACTGGAGTAGCGGGGAAGATACGCAGTATTTT. Encoded protein: CASSDWSSGEDTQYF.

This chain joins TRBV7-9 and TRBJ2-5, with 7 positions matching TRBD2. After removal of 5 bases from V and 2 bases from J, the junction contained 2 bases not matched to a gene. Germline V CDR1 and CDR2: SEHNR, FQNEAQ (reference sequence). This CDR3 contains 13 residues. The CDR3 coding sequence is TGTGCCAGCAGCCAGGGAGGGCAAGAGACCCAGTACTTC. Translating gives CASSQGGQETQYF.

The count of this clone is one. V and J are TRBV7-2 and TRBJ1-2; D ambiguous. This CDR3 is 15 amino acids long. The germline gives CDR1 SGHTA, CDR2 FQGNSA. With 5 bases removed from V and 0 bases from J, the gap between germline ends came to 13 bases. This chain's CDR3 is CASSPLTSANYGYTF. The CDR3 region has the DNA TGTGCCAGCAGCCCCCTCACAAGCGCTAACTATGGCTACACCTTC.

This clone turned up a few times. Other DNA sequences in the same sample also yield this CDR3. This chain links TRBV5-8 with TRBJ2-7; the D gene is possibly TRBD2 (5 bases). The germline V and J ends were trimmed by 4 bases and 3 bases, with 17 bases remaining between them. Germline values: CDR1 SGHTS, CDR2 YDEGEE. The CDR3 extends over 15 amino acids. The chain's CDR3 is CASSGPGNLNYEQYF. CDR3 coding DNA: TGTGCCAGCAGCGGCCCCGGGAACCTGAACTACGAGCAGTACTTC.

The gene calls are TRBV18 and TRBJ2-1; D unclear. This CDR3 comprises 14 residues. Between the trimmed V and J ends, which lost 2 bases and 7 bases, there was a span of 12 bases. Germline assignment: CDR1 KGHSH and CDR2 LQKENI. In DNA form, the CDR3 reads TGTGCCAGCTCACCAAGCCTAGACTGGAATGAGCAGTTCTTC. Translating it yields CASSPSLDWNEQFF.

The chain joins TRBV29-1 to TRBJ2-5; maybe TRBD2 (5 bases). The J call may be in error: the DNA end matches TRBJ2-7 better. CDR1 SQVTM and CDR2 ANQGSEA come from the germline V gene. CDR3 length: 12 amino acids. For the CDR3, the DNA is TGCAGTGCTGTGAGGGTGGGCTACGAGCAGTACTTC. Translating gives CSAVRVGYEQYF.

This chain joins TRBV7-9 and TRBJ2-3; 14 positions agree with TRBD2. The V gene's germline CDR1 is SEHNR and CDR2 FQNEAQ (reference sequence). Unmatched junction bases numbered 12, after V lost 5 bases and J lost 8 bases. The CDR3 runs 17 residues. The CDR3 loop reads CASSPRTSGRPKGTQYF. Here the CDR3 DNA reads TGTGCCAGCAGCCCTCGGACTAGCGGGAGGCCGAAGGGTACGCAGTATTTT.

V gene TRBV4-1 combines with J gene TRBJ2-3; the match to TRBD2 covers 11 bases. Germline CDR1 is MGHRA and CDR2 is YSYEKL. This CDR3 is built from 16 residues. With V trimmed by 2 bases and J by 1 base, 2 bases remained unmatched. The CDR3 protein is CASSQPGLAGTDTQYF. CDR3 DNA sequence: TGCGCCAGCAGCCAACCGGGACTAGCGGGCACAGATACGCAGTATTTT.

The rearrangement joins TRBV20-1 to TRBJ1-2, with D unclear. Germline CDR1 and CDR2: DFQATT and SNEGSKA (reference sequence). The V end lost 2 bases, the J end lost 4 bases, and 5 bases lay between the germline ends. This CDR3 is built from 11 residues. CDR3 residues: CSARTFYGYTF. DNA of the CDR3: TGCAGTGCTAGAACTTTCTATGGCTACACCTTC.

The chain employs TRBV4-3 and TRBJ2-5; 8 nucleotides line up with TRBD2. This CDR3 has 15 amino acids. The germline V gene has CDR1 LGHNA and CDR2 YSLEER. V gave up 0 bases and J gave up 3 bases; unmatched junction bases: 3. The CDR3 region is CASSQDFSGEETQYF. The CDR3, as DNA: TGCGCCAGCAGCCAAGACTTTAGCGGGGAAGAGACCCAGTACTTC.

The genes are TRBV11-3 and TRBJ1-2; D is perhaps TRBD1 (5 bases). Germline loops: CDR1 SGHNT, CDR2 YENEEA. With 0 bases removed from V and 8 bases from J, the gap between germline ends came to 13 bases. The length of the CDR3 is 14 residues. In DNA, the CDR3 is TGTGCCAGCAGCTTAGATGGCTTGGGGCTAGGCTACACCTTC. This encodes CASSLDGLGLGYTF.

V is TRBV4-3 and J is TRBJ2-7, with TRBD2 as a possible D gene (5 bases). This CDR3 is built from 14 residues. Germline CDR1 is LGHNA and CDR2 is YSLEER. V lost 2 bases and J lost 6, with 14 bases in between. In DNA, the CDR3 is TGCGCCAGCAGCCAAATTAGGATCGGAGGCGAGCAGTACTTC. It codes for CASSQIRIGGEQYF.

V and J are TRBV5-4 and TRBJ2-7; possibly TRBD2 for D (6 bases). Looked up from germline, CDR1 is SGHNT and CDR2 is YYREEE (reference sequence). The CDR3 runs to 14 residues. The V and J ends lost 2 bases and 8 bases respectively, with 17 bases between them. Written as DNA, the CDR3 is TGTGCCAGCAGCTTTCATTGGGACTCCAACCAGCAGTACTTC. This encodes CASSFHWDSNQQYF.

The rearrangement joins TRBV4-1 to TRBJ2-1; TRBD2 matches 8 bases. This CDR3 has 14 residues. V lost 2 bases, J lost 7 bases, and 4 bases stayed unmatched. Per the germline V gene, CDR1 is MGHRA and CDR2 is YSYEKL. The CDR3: CASSQPSGRNEQFF. The CDR3 DNA reads as TGCGCCAGCAGCCAACCCAGCGGGAGAAATGAGCAGTTCTTC.

There are a few counts of this clone. The chain employs TRBV28 and TRBJ2-7; maybe TRBD1 (7 bases). The CDR3 sequence is 15 residues long. V was clipped by 6 bases and J by 1 base, with 16 bases between them. CDR1 and CDR2 (germline): MDHEN, SYDVKM. CDR3 protein: CASSLGGRGSYEQYF. In nucleotides, the CDR3 is TGTGCCAGCAGCCTCGGGGGCAGGGGGTCCTACGAGCAGTACTTC.

The V gene is TRBV7-9, the J gene TRBJ2-3, with 8 bases aligning to TRBD2. The length of the CDR3 is 16 residues. V shed 4 bases, J shed 3 bases, and the junction held 9 bases outside the gene matches. CDR1 SEHNR and CDR2 FQNEAQ come from the germline V gene (reference sequence). Written as DNA, the CDR3 is TGTGCCAGCAGCTCACCCCCGGGACTAGAAACAGATACGCAGTATTTT. Its translation is CASSSPPGLETDTQYF.

The chain combines TRBV6-1 with TRBJ2-7; 7 nucleotides match TRBD2. CDR1 is MNHNS, CDR2 SASEGT, per germline. J lost 1 base, V lost 2 bases, and 8 bases had no gene match. The CDR3 totals 16 residues. CDR3 sequence (DNA): TGTGCCAGCAGTGAAATGGGGCTAGCGGCATCCTACGAGCAGTACTTC. This gives the protein CASSEMGLAASYEQYF.

Comments on this clone: Additional DNA sequences in this sample encode the identical CDR3. V gene TRBV9 combines with J gene TRBJ1-2, with D unclear. Germline CDR1 and CDR2: SGDLS and YYNGEE. V was cut by 0 bases and J by 3 bases, with 6 bases left in between. CDR3 length: 13 amino acids. The CDR3 loop is CASSVGGDYGYTF. The CDR3 bases are TGTGCCAGCAGCGTAGGCGGGGACTATGGCTACACCTTC.

The chain links TRBV4-3 to TRBJ2-7; no reliable D call. CDR1 is LGHNA and CDR2 is YSLEER in the germline V gene. This CDR3 region has 15 residues. V was clipped by 0 bases and J by 1 base, with 10 bases between them. CDR3 DNA: TGCGCCAGCAGCCAAGATACACACCTTTCCTACGAGCAGTACTTC. Translating gives CASSQDTHLSYEQYF.

This clone showed up just a few times. The chain carries TRBV14 and TRBJ2-7; 9 bases map to TRBD2. Germline CDR1 SGHDN, CDR2 FVKESK. This CDR3 region has 16 residues. The trim removed 1 base at V and 5 bases at J, leaving 9 bases unmatched. CDR3 in amino acids: CASSQAPLAGSHEQYF. The CDR3 coding sequence is TGTGCCAGCAGCCAAGCCCCCCTAGCGGGGTCCCACGAGCAGTACTTC.

The chain has TRBV7-3 and TRBJ2-1, with D maybe TRBD2 (5 bases). CDR1 SGHTA and CDR2 FQGTGA come from the germline V gene. This CDR3 region has 17 residues. The ends were cut back, 4 bases at V and 3 bases at J, with 19 bases in the middle. CDR3: CASSSPAEASGYNEQFF. The DNA for the CDR3 is TGTGCCAGCAGCTCCCCAGCGGAGGCGAGTGGCTACAATGAGCAGTTCTTC.

V and J are TRBV4-1 and TRBJ2-4; 10 bases match TRBD1. There are 17 residues in the CDR3. V gave up 0 bases and J gave up 8 bases; unmatched junction bases: 10. CDR1 MGHRA and CDR2 YSYEKL come from the germline V gene. CDR3 region: CASSQDPGQGFLDIQYF. For the CDR3, the DNA is TGCGCCAGCAGCCAAGATCCGGGACAGGGGTTCTTGGACATTCAGTACTTC.

The rearrangement links TRBV9 to TRBJ2-7; tentative D call: TRBD1 (5 bases). The CDR3 consists of 14 residues. Germline CDR1 is SGDLS and CDR2 is YYNGEE. V was trimmed by 0 bases and J by 2 bases, leaving 9 bases between them. The CDR3 sequence is CASSVGDSPYEQYF. CDR3 in DNA: TGTGCCAGCAGCGTAGGTGACAGCCCCTACGAGCAGTACTTC.

The chain carries TRBV9 and TRBJ2-2; 9 bases map to TRBD2. CDR1 and CDR2 (germline): SGDLS, YYNGEE. This CDR3 is built from 17 residues. With V trimmed by 6 bases and J by 0 bases, 9 bases remained unmatched. The CDR3 DNA is TGTGCCAGCAAAAGAGGGAGCGGGAGGACGAACACCGGGGAGCTGTTTTTT. The encoded protein is CASKRGSGRTNTGELFF.

The chain recombines TRBV11-2 with TRBJ2-2; 10 bases line up with TRBD2. The V segment lost 1 base and the J segment 5 bases; nucleotides outside the gene matches: 4. Germline CDR1 SGHAT, CDR2 FQNNGV. The CDR3 spans 16 residues. This CDR3 is CASSLVFSGGTGELFF. DNA for the CDR3: TGTGCCAGCAGCTTAGTGTTTAGCGGGGGGACCGGGGAGCTGTTTTTT. Filled out from reference TRBV11-2 and TRBJ2-2, the complete variable domain reads EAGVAQSPRYKIIEKRQSVAFWCNPISGHATLYWYQQILGQGPKLLIQFQNNGVVDDSQLPKDRFSAERLKGVDSTLKIQPAKLEDSAVYLCASSLVFSGGTGELFFGEGSRLTVL.

The chain recombines TRBV7-9 with TRBJ1-2; 8 nucleotides line up with TRBD1. Losses at the gene ends were 5 bases for V and 2 bases for J; bases not matched to a gene: 7. The CDR3 has 15 residues. The germline V gene has CDR1 SEHNR and CDR2 FQNEAQ (reference sequence). The CDR3, as DNA: TGTGCCAGCAGCGCGGTCAGGGGGCCGAACTATGGCTACACCTTC. Encoded protein: CASSAVRGPNYGYTF.

Concerning this clone: The sample carries other DNA sequences with the same CDR3. The rearrangement uses TRBV9 and TRBJ1-1; no firm D call. Germline values: CDR1 SGDLS, CDR2 YYNGEE. The V gene lost 0 bases and the J gene lost 0 bases, with 3 bases spanning the gap. CDR3 length equals 13 residues. The CDR3 here is CASSVDMNTEAFF. In DNA form, the CDR3 reads TGTGCCAGCAGCGTAGATATGAACACTGAAGCTTTCTTT.